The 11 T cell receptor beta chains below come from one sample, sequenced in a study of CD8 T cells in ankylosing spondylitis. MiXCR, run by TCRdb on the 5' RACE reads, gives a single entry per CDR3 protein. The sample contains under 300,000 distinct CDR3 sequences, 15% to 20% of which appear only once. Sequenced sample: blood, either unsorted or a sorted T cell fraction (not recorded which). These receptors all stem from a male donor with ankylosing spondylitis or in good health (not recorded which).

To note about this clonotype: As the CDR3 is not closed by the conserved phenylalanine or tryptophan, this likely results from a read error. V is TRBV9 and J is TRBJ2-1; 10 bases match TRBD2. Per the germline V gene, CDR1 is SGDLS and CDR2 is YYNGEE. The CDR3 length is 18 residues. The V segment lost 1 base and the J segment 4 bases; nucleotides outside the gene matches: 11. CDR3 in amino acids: CASSVHPSGSPPYNEQFL. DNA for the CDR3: TGTGCCAGCAGCGTACACCCTAGCGGGAGTCCCCCTTACAATGAGCAGTTCTTA.

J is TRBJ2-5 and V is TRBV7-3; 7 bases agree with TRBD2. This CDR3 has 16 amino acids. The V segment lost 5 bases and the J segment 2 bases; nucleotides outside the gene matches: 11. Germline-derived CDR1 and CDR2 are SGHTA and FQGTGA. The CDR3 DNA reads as TGTGCCAGCAGCCCCTCCACCGGGACTACTCAAGAGACCCAGTACTTC. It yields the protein CASSPSTGTTQETQYF.

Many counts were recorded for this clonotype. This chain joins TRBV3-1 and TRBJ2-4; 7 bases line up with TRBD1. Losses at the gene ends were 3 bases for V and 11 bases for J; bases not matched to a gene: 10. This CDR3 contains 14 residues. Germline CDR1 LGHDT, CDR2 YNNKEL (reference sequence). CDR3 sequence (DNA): TGTGCCAGCAGCCATTCGGGACAGCGGAAGTTTCAGTACTTC. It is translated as CASSHSGQRKFQYF.

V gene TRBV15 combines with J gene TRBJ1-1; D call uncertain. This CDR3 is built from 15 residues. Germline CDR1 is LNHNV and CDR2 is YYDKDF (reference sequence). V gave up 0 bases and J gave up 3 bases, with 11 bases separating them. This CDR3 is CATSRDSAGYTEAFF. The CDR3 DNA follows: TGTGCCACCAGCAGAGATTCGGCGGGGTACACTGAAGCTTTCTTT.

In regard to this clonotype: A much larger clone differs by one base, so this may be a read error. The CDR3: CASSPGPGFSYEQYF. The CDR3 bases are TGCGCCAGCAGCCCCGGACCGGGGTTCTCCTACGAGCAGTACTTC. This rearrangement joins TRBV4-3 to TRBJ2-7, with D possibly TRBD2 on 5 matching bases. Germline-derived CDR1 and CDR2 are LGHNA and YSLEER. This CDR3 spans 15 amino acids. Trimming shortened V by 4 bases and J by 0 bases, and 13 bases separated the two germline ends.

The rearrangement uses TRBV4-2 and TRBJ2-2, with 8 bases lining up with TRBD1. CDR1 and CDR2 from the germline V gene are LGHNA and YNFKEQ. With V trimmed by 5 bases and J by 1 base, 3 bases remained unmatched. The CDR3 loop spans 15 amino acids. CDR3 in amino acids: CASSTGTGNTGELFF. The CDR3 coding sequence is TGTGCCAGCAGCACCGGGACAGGGAACACCGGGGAGCTGTTTTTT.

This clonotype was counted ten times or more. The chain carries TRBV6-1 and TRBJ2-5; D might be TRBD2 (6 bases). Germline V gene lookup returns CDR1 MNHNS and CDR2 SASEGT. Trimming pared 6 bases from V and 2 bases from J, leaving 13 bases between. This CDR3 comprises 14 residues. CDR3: CASSLLSGQETQYF. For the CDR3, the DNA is TGTGCCAGCAGCCTACTTAGCGGACAAGAGACCCAGTACTTC.

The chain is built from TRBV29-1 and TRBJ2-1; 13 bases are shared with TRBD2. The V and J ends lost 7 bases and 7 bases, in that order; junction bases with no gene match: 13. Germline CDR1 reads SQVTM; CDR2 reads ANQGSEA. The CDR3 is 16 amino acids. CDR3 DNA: TGCAGCGCGGAAGGTACTAGCGGGAGGGCCTTTAATGAGCAGTTCTTC. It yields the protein CSAEGTSGRAFNEQFF.

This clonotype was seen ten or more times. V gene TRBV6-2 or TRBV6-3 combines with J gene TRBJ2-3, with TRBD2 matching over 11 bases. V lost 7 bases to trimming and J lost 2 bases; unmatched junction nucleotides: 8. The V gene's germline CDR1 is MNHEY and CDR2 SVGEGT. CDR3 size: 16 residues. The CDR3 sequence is CASTTLGLAVTDTQYF. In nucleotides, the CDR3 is TGTGCCAGCACCACCCTGGGACTAGCGGTCACAGATACGCAGTATTTT.

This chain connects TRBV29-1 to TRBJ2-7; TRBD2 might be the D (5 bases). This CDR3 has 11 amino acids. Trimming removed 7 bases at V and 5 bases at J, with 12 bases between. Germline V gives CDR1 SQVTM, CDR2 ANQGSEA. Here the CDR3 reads CSGLDSDEQYF. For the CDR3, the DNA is TGCAGCGGTCTCGATAGCGACGAGCAGTACTTC.

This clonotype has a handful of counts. CDR3 in DNA: TGTGCCAGCAGCGCCCCCCGAGCGGGCGCCTACAATGAGCAGTTCTTC. Translation gives CASSAPRAGAYNEQFF. The rearrangement uses TRBV4-2 and TRBJ2-1, with D possibly being TRBD2 (6 bases). The CDR3 covers 16 residues. V lost 5 bases and J 2 bases, leaving 16 bases between the germline ends. Germline CDR1 and CDR2: LGHNA and YNFKEQ.